This T cell receptor beta chain was sequenced during a study of blood T cell repertoires in COVID-19. Study-wide background: Specimens from acute and convalescent COVID-19 originated in the United States, Italy and Spain. Sources were T cells, B-cell-depleted T cells, or PBMCs; the material itself was cDNA or gDNA.

Germline V gene lookup returns CDR1 SNHLY and CDR2 FYNNEI. V was cut by 4 bases and J by 5 bases, with 9 bases left in between. The CDR3 covers 14 residues. In the study's own analysis: Using reference gene primer amplification, nucleated cell counts were estimated. Method: immunoSEQ multiplex PCR; TCRdb's copy keeps in-frame clones and lacks some. The V and J calls and clone size come from that table; D and trimming were worked out from the DNA. The table includes about 230,000 clones, 75% to 90% detected once. The rearrangement uses TRBV2 and TRBJ1-6, with D unclear. Source material: peripheral blood. The clonotype originates from a middle-aged man with acute or convalescent COVID-19. The CDR3 nucleotides read TGTGCCAGCAGTGCCCGGGGAGATAATTCACCCCTCCACTTT. Its translation is CASSARGDNSPLHF. Using reference TRBV2 and TRBJ1-6 for the parts outside the CDR3, the full variable domain is EPEVTQTPSHQVTQMGQEVILRCVPISNHLYFYWYRQILGQKVEFLVSFYNNEISEKSEIFDDQFSVERPDGSNFTLKIRSTKLEDSAMYFCASSARGDNSPLHFGNGTRLTVT.